This T cell receptor (beta chain) was sequenced during a study of cytomegalovirus exposure and HLA in healthy donors (dated by TCRdb to about 2017). Study-wide context: An earlier analysis of several hundred of the donors reported 250 to 300 Gb of sequence data and around 120 million unique TCR beta sequences from 190 million or so T cells. Typing coverage differed by locus: A, B, C, DRB1 and DQB1 were typed in roughly 620-630 donors, DQA1 in about 560, DPA1 in roughly 590, and DPB1 in 450 to 480. The study aimed to test whether signatures of past pathogen exposure could be identified by cataloging public T cell receptors. HLA typing covered class I and class II loci at four-digit resolution. Besides the first cohort of 666 subjects, a separate validation cohort made up of 95 to 150 different subjects was used. Every discovery cohort repertoire had been produced on one sequencing platform. Among 398 genotyped donors of the cohort, an average of approximately 240,000 unique TCR beta nucleotide sequences was sequenced per donor, of which approximately 19% were non-productive. A later analysis re-examined previously published TCR beta repertoires from 610 or so donors and added high-resolution HLA genotyping to investigate patterns of TCR occurrence. To decide whether each TCR beta V gene segment behaved as functional or pseudogenic, an earlier analysis of some 600 of the donors relied on high-throughput TCR beta sequencing. Genome-wide SNP genotypes for about 55% of the roughly 670 donors were used in a later genetic analysis, which treated that subset as a discovery cohort. Approximately 310 gigabases of sequencing data and approximately 84 million unique TCR sequences were included in an early release covering roughly 700 HLA-typed donors. Among the roughly 430 genotyped donors, around 81% belonged to the genetic ancestry cluster associated with self-reported Caucasian donors. Rather than using new phenotypic data, the later analysis identified candidate immune exposures from TCR beta sequences and from how often those sequences occurred across donors. Roughly 5 DR-DQ haplotypes were handled as single units for association and clustering, since linkage in the cohort was strong. Using immunosequencing, the study profiled T cell repertoires from 666 subjects and related those repertoires to cytomegalovirus serostatus. Donor age, sex, ethnicity and CMV serostatus were collected together with the repertoire data. The study combined high-throughput TCR immunosequencing, statistical association of individual TCRs with disease status, and machine learning to predict cytomegalovirus infection status.

The library came from the immunoSEQ multiplex PCR assay. For the multiplex PCR, a mixture combining 60 forward primers for TCR Vbeta segments and 13 reverse primers for TCR Jbeta segments was used. Amplification of the CDR3 region of rearranged TCR beta genes was performed with a multiplex PCR assay on genomic DNA. The Illumina HiSeq System was used to sequence the amplified TCR beta libraries as 87-base-pair reads. As for the authors' bioinformatics: Across the 600 to 700 repertoires, a later analysis counted approximately 83 million unique TCR beta chains, some 11 million of which were shared by at least two donors. To remove PCR and sequencing errors, raw reads were error-corrected and collapsed into unique sequences using a nearest-neighbor algorithm that merged closely related sequences. CDR3 sequences were aligned to IMGT reference sequences to assign V, D and J gene segments. Each retained sequence needed at least a six-nucleotide match to both a V gene segment and a J gene segment. A rearrangement counted as productive if the CDR3 had no stop codons and remained in frame with V and J, and every other rearrangement counted as non-productive. CDR3 was defined according to IMGT convention as the region running from the second conserved V-encoded cysteine to the conserved J-encoded phenylalanine. The earlier analysis of about 570 of the donors excluded any sequence lacking an unambiguous match to a single V gene segment. In an earlier analysis of some 590 of the donors, a V segment was called functional when productive rearrangements were above 56.7%, and segregating when the standard deviation between donors exceeded 5%. To diagnose cytomegalovirus status from the catalog of TCR beta chain sequences, a statistical classification framework was built. In a later analysis, TCR nucleotide sequences were compared against IMGT/GENE-DB human TR gene sequences so that V and J genes could be assigned. A later analysis assigned CDR3 sequences and most-parsimonious VDJ recombination scenarios with the TCRdist pipeline. A later analysis defined each TCR beta chain by its CDR3 amino acid sequence plus V-gene family, and excluded reads lacking a unique V-gene family. In a later analysis, around 600 highly shared, low-generation-probability nucleotide sequences were removed to address suspected cross-contamination and a sequencing artifact. A later analysis calculated a clonal expansion index for each public chain from normalized within-repertoire ranks of inferred template counts. A later analysis computed generation probabilities with a VDJ recombination model fitted to out-of-frame rearrangements, and checked the results against IGoR. A later analysis scored TCR-TCR, TCR-HLA and TCR-CMV co-occurrence with hypergeometric tests, applying a repertoire-size bias correction to TCR pairs. To estimate false discovery rates, a later analysis permuted the HLA or CMV assignments 20 times. A later analysis grouped co-occurring TCRs with DBSCAN, adding TCRdist sequence similarity when clustering within HLA-allele-positive subsets. Co-occurrence clustering excluded repertoires with fewer than 30,000 or more than 120,000 public chains, plus five with anomalous nucleotide sharing. TCRdb limited this immuneACCESS table to in-frame rearrangements with V and J called. A share of clones is missing; checked studies link under half to unresolved V genes, and the rest is unexplained. V and J calls and clone size are those listed in that table; D and trimming were worked out from the DNA. The sample table holds approximately 170,000 clones, of which around three quarters were seen once. The top ten constitute less than 1.2% of the sample.

In total, 500 to 700 healthy bone marrow donors made up the cohort. At the time of sampling, every cohort member was nominally healthy, though immune exposures that went unrecorded were likely present. The donor tested CMV seronegative and was one of the 352 seronegative cohort members. A peripheral blood sample was collected from each donor, and TCR beta sequencing was performed on peripheral blood mononuclear cells. Genomic DNA was extracted from the blood cell samples with the Qiagen DNeasy Blood Extraction Kit. Paper-wide results and their limitations: When HLA alleles, especially DR and DQ, strongly co-occurred, TCR associations were difficult to assign to individual alleles. HLA typing was unavailable for some donors at each locus, so association tests used only the typed subset. Cytomegalovirus status was reported to be diagnosed by the classifier with high specificity and sensitivity in both the original and validation cohorts. A later genetic analysis reported fewer N-insertions in productive TCRs among donors in an Asian-associated ancestry cluster than the 666-donor mean. At a false discovery rate of 0.05, a later analysis linked roughly 17,000 TCR beta sequences to specific HLA alleles. A later analysis found that most CMV-associated TCR beta chains appeared HLA-restricted, with HLA associations seemingly driven largely by CMV exposure. Several of the top co-occurrence clusters appeared to be linked to parvovirus B19, influenza, CMV and Epstein-Barr virus, according to a later analysis. The presence/absence analyses assumed that sequencing depth was roughly uniform across donors, and that assumption may not be true. The study listed approximately 150 TCR beta chains as associated with cytomegalovirus. A later analysis found that HLA-associated TCR beta chains were more clonally expanded and had lower generation probabilities than equally common non-associated chains. According to a later analysis, TCR association rates differed among HLA loci, with DRB1 alleles showing the most associated TCRs and HLA-C alleles showing the fewest. A cluster of highly shared sequence variants was judged likely to be a technical artifact of the sequencing pipeline. The only immune exposure information available for the cohort was CMV serostatus. A few of the identified cytomegalovirus-associated TCR beta chains were confirmed in vitro to be specific for cytomegalovirus antigens. In an earlier analysis of around 600 of the donors, most TCR beta V segments were observed in productive rearrangements about 87% or about 30% of the time, broadly matching IMGT annotations. Across donors, most TCR sequences were observed very rarely, whereas some public TCRs were present in many individuals. The authors suggested that the approach could potentially be generalized to other disease states and immunological phenotypes. In a later genetic analysis, a missense DCLRE1C variant was associated with V-gene and J-gene trimming of TCR beta chains, and the association was replicated in an independent cohort. Because counts were too low, seventeen rarely observed V segments, including chromosome 9 orphons, were left out of the earlier analysis of about 500 of the donors. Linkage disequilibrium might explain the correlated functional status among segregating V segments, but an unknown experimental factor could not be ruled out. A further reported finding was that TCR beta sequences accurately predicted the HLA-A and HLA-B alleles for most subjects in the first cohort. Because the 87-base-pair reads could not distinguish some IMGT-functional V segments, including TRBV6-2 and TRBV6-3, those segments were excluded. The cohort was sequenced for TCR beta chains only, and without alpha or paired-chain data the features that could be detected were limited.

Unmatched junction bases come to 5, with V trimmed by 6 bases and J by 3 bases. In the germline V gene (reference sequence), CDR1 corresponds to MNHNY and CDR2 to SVGAGI. Inclusive of the bounding cysteine and phenylalanine, the CDR3 is 13 residues long. Only CDR3 DNA is held: 39 bases, read in frame from base 1. This clone appeared a single time. Which antigen it targets is not known. No base-level quality is on record; no much larger clone is a single base apart. Input material: PBMCs. This TCR derives from a woman aged 40 to 50 in good health and CMV-seronegative. The rearranged segments are TRBV6-6 and TRBJ2-7; 7 central nucleotides agree with TRBD1. The CDR3 protein: CASSPPGGYEQYF. The DNA sequence is TGTGCCAGCAGCCCTCCAGGGGGCTACGAGCAGTACTTC.